The 17 T cell receptor beta chains presented below share a single source sample, sequenced in a study of brain metastases from non-small cell lung cancer. Using immunoSEQ multiplex PCR, the repertoire was profiled, and TCRdb retains in-frame clones only, with some absent. This sample has about 1,000 clones, with roughly nine tenths found just once. The sequenced sample was tumor-adjacent normal tissue. All receptors come from a donor at least 40 years old with non-small cell lung cancer.

The chain employs TRBV24-1 and TRBJ2-5, with 8 positions matching TRBD1. This CDR3 has 16 amino acids. V shed 0 bases and J 2 bases; nucleotides not matched to a gene: 4. In germline, CDR1 is KGHDR, CDR2 SFDVKD. This CDR3 reads CATSDLKTGAQETQYF. The CDR3 DNA reads TGTGCCACCAGTGATTTGAAGACAGGGGCACAAGAGACCCAGTACTTC.

This CDR3 is CASSWVGPISHHNSPLHF. The CDR3 DNA reads TGTGCCAGCAGCTGGGTGGGTCCCATTTCACATCATAATTCACCCCTCCACTTT. The chain is built from TRBV3-1 (or the pseudogene TRBV3-2) and TRBJ1-6; D is ambiguous. CDR1 LGHDT and CDR2 YNNKEL come from the germline V gene (reference sequence). V was shortened by 5 bases and J by 5 bases, with 22 bases between the two germline ends. The CDR3 is 18 amino acids.

The chain has TRBV29-1 and TRBJ1-1; a weak D match, TRBD1 (5 bases). This CDR3 region has 13 residues. From germline, CDR1 is SQVTM and CDR2 ANQGSEA. The ends were cut back, 3 bases at V and 1 base at J, with 9 bases in the middle. Here the CDR3 DNA reads TGCAGCGTTGATTACCAGGGGAACACTGAAGCTTTCTTT. This codes for CSVDYQGNTEAFF.

The chain has TRBV28 and TRBJ1-2; unclear D gene. CDR3 size: 14 residues. CDR1 MDHEN and CDR2 SYDVKM come from the germline V gene. The V end was cut by 2 bases, the J end by 2 bases, with 9 bases between. CDR3 in amino acids: CASSLVPANYGYTF. CDR3 bases: TGTGCCAGCAGTTTAGTGCCAGCGAACTATGGCTACACCTTC.

As for this clone: An end of the junction differs from the germline gene, which may be a read error. V and J are TRBV15 and TRBJ1-4; a possible D gene is TRBD1 (6 bases). The length of the CDR3 is 16 residues. Germline-derived CDR1 and CDR2 are LNHNV and YYDKDF (reference sequence). CDR3 loop: CATSRKPWTEPNEKHF. The CDR3 DNA reads as TGTGCCACCAGCAGAAAACCATGGACAGAACCTAATGAAAAACACTTT. Full variable domain (missing parts from reference TRBV15 and TRBJ1-4): DAMVIQNPRYQVTQFGKPVTLSCSQTLNHNVMYWYQQKSSQAPKLLFHYYDKDFNNEADTPDNFQSRRPNTSFCFLDIRSPGLGDTAMYLCATSRKPWTEPNEKHFGSGTQLSVL.

The V and J genes are TRBV28 and TRBJ2-3; 8 nucleotides match TRBD2. The trim removed 2 bases at V and 4 bases at J, leaving 14 bases unmatched. CDR3 size: 18 residues. The germline V gene encodes CDR1 MDHEN and CDR2 SYDVKM. The CDR3 loop reads CASSLGSGAGVSSDTQYF. Here the CDR3 DNA reads TGTGCCAGCAGTTTAGGGAGTGGAGCGGGGGTCTCGTCAGATACGCAGTATTTT.

There are a few counts of this clone. The CDR3 loop is CASSVIIQGAKTQYF. The DNA of the CDR3 is TGTGCCAGCAGCGTAATTATACAGGGGGCAAAGACCCAGTACTTC. The chain links TRBV7-9 to TRBJ2-5; TRBD1 matches at 9 bases. Germline assignment: CDR1 SEHNR and CDR2 FQNEAQ (reference sequence). The CDR3 is made up of 15 amino acids. The J segment lost 6 bases and the V segment lost 5 bases, leaving 10 bases of the junction unmatched.

The rearrangement uses TRBV5-1 and TRBJ2-1; D is unresolved. CDR1 is SGHRS, CDR2 YFSETQ, per germline. The CDR3 has 16 residues. The V and J ends lost 0 bases and 0 bases respectively, with 10 bases between them. The DNA of the CDR3 is TGCGCCAGCAGCTTGGCCGAAGGAAGCTCCTACAATGAGCAGTTCTTC. The encoded protein is CASSLAEGSSYNEQFF. The variable domain in full, completed from reference TRBV5-1 and TRBJ2-1, reads KAGVTQTPRYLIKTRGQQVTLSCSPISGHRSVSWYQQTPGQGLQFLFEYFSETQRNKGNFPGRFSGRQFSNSRSEMNVSTLELGDSALYLCASSLAEGSSYNEQFFGPGTRLTVL.

V and J are TRBV6-5 and TRBJ1-4; D call uncertain. Germline V gene lookup returns CDR1 MNHEY and CDR2 SVGAGI. Trimming took 4 bases from V and 8 from J, leaving 20 bases between them. This CDR3 is 16 amino acids long. As DNA, the CDR3 is TGTGCCAGCAGTTCTCCCATGTTATCCGGAGAAGAAAAACTGTTTTTT. Translated, it gives CASSSPMLSGEEKLFF.

J is TRBJ2-7 and V is TRBV7-8; possibly TRBD1 for D (5 bases). Trimming pared 5 bases from V and 0 bases from J, leaving 14 bases between. CDR1 and CDR2 (germline): SGHVS, FQNEAQ. The CDR3 runs to 15 residues. CDR3 sequence (DNA): TGTGCCAGCAGCCCCTACCAGGGTCCCTCCTACGAGCAGTACTTC. Its protein product is CASSPYQGPSYEQYF.

V is TRBV6-6 and J is TRBJ2-4, with 8 bases fitting TRBD1. Unmatched junction bases numbered 11, after V lost 5 bases and J lost 8 bases. The CDR3 runs to 15 residues. Germline lookup yields CDR1 MNHNY and CDR2 SVGAGI (reference sequence). The CDR3: CASSHTLTGVDIQYF. Here the CDR3 DNA reads TGTGCCAGCAGTCACACCCTGACAGGGGTTGACATTCAGTACTTC.

The chain employs TRBV19 and TRBJ1-1; D call uncertain. The length of the CDR3 is 14 residues. The germline V gene encodes CDR1 LNHDA and CDR2 SQIVND (reference sequence). Between the trimmed V and J ends, which lost 4 bases and 3 bases, there was a span of 12 bases. In nucleotides, the CDR3 is TGTGCCAGTAGTACACGGGGAGGAGACACTGAAGCTTTCTTT. It specifies CASSTRGGDTEAFF.

The CDR3 region is CAVPTVNTEAFF. DNA for the CDR3: TGTGCCGTTCCGACAGTGAACACTGAAGCTTTCTTT. This chain connects TRBV19 to TRBJ1-1; TRBD1 might be the D (5 bases). Trimming stripped 11 bases from V and 0 bases from J, with 10 bases between. This CDR3 has 12 amino acids. The V gene's germline CDR1 is LNHDA and CDR2 SQIVND (reference sequence).

The rearrangement uses TRBV4-1 and TRBJ1-5; 9 bases agree with TRBD1. Germline lookup yields CDR1 MGHRA and CDR2 YSYEKL. CDR3 length equals 16 residues. Trimming at V came to 3 bases and at J to 1 base, leaving 4 bases not matched to a gene. The CDR3 sequence: CASSQTDRGSNQPQHF. In nucleotides, the CDR3 is TGCGCCAGCAGCCAGACGGACAGGGGAAGCAATCAGCCCCAGCATTTT.

The chain is built from TRBV12-3 or TRBV12-4 and TRBJ1-2; possible D gene TRBD1, 5 bases. The V end lost 8 bases, the J end lost 3 bases, and 13 bases lay between the germline ends. The CDR3 runs 13 residues. CDR3 sequence: CASYLLGDYGYTF. CDR3 coding DNA: TGTGCCAGCTATCTTTTAGGGGACTATGGCTACACCTTC.

The gene calls are TRBV6-5 and TRBJ2-5; 9 positions agree with TRBD2. The junction had 4 bases not matched to a gene; V was cut back by 6 bases and J by 2 bases. The CDR3 is made up of 14 amino acids. Germline lookup yields CDR1 MNHEY and CDR2 SVGAGI. The CDR3: CASSRAGGQETQYF. The DNA for the CDR3 is TGTGCCAGCAGCCGAGCGGGAGGACAAGAGACCCAGTACTTC.

The V call is TRBV6-2 or TRBV6-3, the J call TRBJ2-7; 12 nucleotides line up with TRBD2. J lost 2 bases, V lost 5 bases, and 13 bases had no gene match. Germline CDR1 and CDR2: MNHEY and SVGEGT. The CDR3 length is 18 residues. Here the CDR3 DNA reads TGTGCCAGCAGTACGAGTCTAGCGGGAGGGCCAATAACCTACGAGCAGTACTTC. Translating gives CASSTSLAGGPITYEQYF.